This record looks at one TCR beta chain sequence and its context. Its antigen is unknown. Libraries were prepared by immunoSEQ multiplex PCR; TCRdb keeps only in-frame clonotypes and omits some of them. Of tens of thousands of clones listed, approximately 97% are singletons. CDR1 SGHAT and CDR2 FQNNGV come from the germline V gene. The ends were cut back, 4 bases at V and 2 bases at J, with 14 bases in the middle. The CDR3 has 16 amino acids. The sample is drawn from a study of siplizumab effects on memory and regulatory T cells. Overall study results and limits: Significantly reduced by siplizumab was the cumulative frequency of alloreactive sequences, namely those traceable to unstimulated CD4+ memory cells. There appeared to be greater diversity in naive T cells than in memory cells, and naive T cells seemed major contributors to the alloresponse.

The TCR comes from a human donor in good health. Sequenced input: naive CD8+ T cells sorted from blood. V usage is TRBV11-2 and J usage is TRBJ2-2; unclear D gene. The CDR3 protein is CASSWMMGPNTGELFF. The CDR3 DNA follows: TGTGCCAGCAGCTGGATGATGGGCCCTAACACCGGGGAGCTGTTTTTT.